The rows below give T cell receptor beta chains drawn from one sample of a study of T cells in Graves' hyperthyroidism and ophthalmopathy. MiXCR, run by TCRdb on the multiplex PCR reads, gives a single entry per CDR3 protein. The data hold 300,000 to 450,000 distinct CDR3 sequences, with 11% to 15% observed a single time. Material for sequencing was blood. The receptors were gathered from a woman aged 60 to 75 with Graves' hyperthyroidism. Both conserved end residues are part of each CDR3. Fields, in order: V gene, J gene, D gene, clone size, CDR3 DNA, CDR3 protein. D genes are given only for firm matches. The size of a clone is reported for some rows only, either as once, few or many, or as a class for expanded clones.

>TRBV4-1|TRBJ1-1|-|few
TGCGCCAGCAGGCGACAGCCGCGGAACACTGAAGCTTTCTTT
CASRRQPRNTEAFF
>TRBV5-1|TRBJ1-1|-|many
TGCGCCAGCGGAGGGGGGACTGAAGCTTTCTTT
CASGGGTEAFF
>TRBV10-3|TRBJ2-1|TRBD2|-
TGTGCCATCAGTGCACCCACTAGCGGGAGGGCCTACAATGAGCAGTTCTTC
CAISAPTSGRAYNEQFF
>TRBV12-3/TRBV12-4|TRBJ2-2|TRBD2|many
TGTGCCAGCGGACTAGCGGGAGCATTAGTGGTCGGGGAGCTGTTTTTT
CASGLAGALVVGELFF
>TRBV6-2/TRBV6-3|TRBJ1-1|-|few
TGTGCCAGCAGTTCAACGACAGGCCGGTTAAACACTGAAGCTTTCTTT
CASSSTTGRLNTEAFF
>TRBV5-5|TRBJ2-3|-|-
TGTGCCAGCAGCTACGCCTTAGGGTACGCAGATACGCAGTATTTT
CASSYALGYADTQYF
>TRBV5-8|TRBJ2-7|TRBD2|many
TGTGCCAGCACCAAGGGACTAGCGGGAGTCTGGGTGAAGGACGAGCAGTACTTC
CASTKGLAGVWVKDEQYF
>TRBV5-1|TRBJ2-3|-|many
TGCGCCAGCAGCTTTGGTGCTAGCAACACAGATACGCAGTATTTT
CASSFGASNTDTQYF
>TRBV12-5|TRBJ2-3|-|many
TGTGCTAGTGGTCCCACCCCAGGCCGTGGAGGGGATACGCAGTATTTT
CASGPTPGRGGDTQYF
>TRBV11-1|TRBJ1-5|-|-
TGTGCCAGCAGCTTAGGTACAGTAGAAGATAGCAATCAGCCCCAGCATTTT
CASSLGTVEDSNQPQHF
>TRBV5-1|TRBJ2-1|TRBD2|few
TGCGCCAGCAGCTTAGGGACTAGCGGGAGTTCCAATGAGCAGTTCTTC
CASSLGTSGSSNEQFF
>TRBV20-1|TRBJ1-2|-|many
TGCAGTGCTCCCGGCTCACCCCAAGGCGACTATGGCTACACCTTC
CSAPGSPQGDYGYTF
>TRBV24-1|TRBJ1-5|-|many
TGTGCCACCAGTGACAGCAGGGGTAACAATCAGCCCCAGCATTTT
CATSDSRGNNQPQHF
>TRBV4-1|TRBJ1-5|-|-
TGCGCCAGCAGCCTCTCGGGCGGGGATCAGCCCCAGCATTTT
CASSLSGGDQPQHF
>TRBV3-1|TRBJ2-7|TRBD2|many
TGTGCCAGCAGCCGCTCTAGCGGGAGGAACTACGAGCAGTACTTC
CASSRSSGRNYEQYF
>TRBV19|TRBJ1-5|-|many
TGTGCCAGTAGTATGACGGAGGTTACTCAGCCCCAGCATTTT
CASSMTEVTQPQHF